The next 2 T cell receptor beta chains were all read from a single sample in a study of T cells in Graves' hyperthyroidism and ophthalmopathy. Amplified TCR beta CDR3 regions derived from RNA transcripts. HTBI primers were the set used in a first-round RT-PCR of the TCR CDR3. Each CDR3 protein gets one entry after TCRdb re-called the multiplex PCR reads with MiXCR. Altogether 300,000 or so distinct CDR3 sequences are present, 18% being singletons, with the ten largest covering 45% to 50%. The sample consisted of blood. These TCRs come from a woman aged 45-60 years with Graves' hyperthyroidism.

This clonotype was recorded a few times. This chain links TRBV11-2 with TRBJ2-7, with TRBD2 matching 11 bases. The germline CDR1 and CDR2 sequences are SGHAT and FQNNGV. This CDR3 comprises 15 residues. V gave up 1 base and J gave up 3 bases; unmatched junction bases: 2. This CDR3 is CASSLVTSGSYEQYF. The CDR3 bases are TGTGCCAGCAGCTTAGTTACTAGCGGGAGCTACGAGCAGTACTTC.

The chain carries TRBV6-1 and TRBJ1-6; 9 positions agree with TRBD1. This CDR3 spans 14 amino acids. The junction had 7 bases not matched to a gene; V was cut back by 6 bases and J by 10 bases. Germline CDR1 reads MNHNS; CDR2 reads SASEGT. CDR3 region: CASSDRGDGSPLHF. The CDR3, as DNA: TGTGCCAGCAGCGACAGGGGGGATGGGTCACCCCTCCACTTT.